These T cell receptor beta chains were read from a single sample in a study of blood T cell repertoires in COVID-19. Here immunoSEQ multiplex PCR was the method, and the copy in TCRdb shows in-frame clones only, minus some. This table holds about 270,000 clones, 88% found once. Sequencing was performed on PBMCs or T cells enriched from blood (not recorded which). The receptors were gathered from a woman aged 45-65 years who had recovered from COVID-19. The CDR3 runs from the conserved cysteine through the conserved F or W. The order of the fields is V gene, clone size, J gene, D gene, CDR3 protein, CDR3 DNA. A D gene is named only where the DNA matches it firmly. Rows give clone size only sometimes, using once, few, many, or a class for an expanded clone.

V gene: TRBV7-9
clone size: NA
J gene: TRBJ2-1
D gene: TRBD2
CDR3 protein: CASRLTGTSGRLRVNEQFF
CDR3 DNA: TGTGCCAGCAGACTAACCGGGACTAGCGGGAGGTTGAGGGTGAATGAGCAGTTCTTC

V gene: TRBV2
clone size: NA
J gene: TRBJ2-7
D gene: NA
CDR3 protein: CASSEGGQGGEQYF
CDR3 DNA: TGTGCCAGCAGTGAAGGGGGGCAGGGCGGTGAGCAGTACTTC

V gene: TRBV28
clone size: once
J gene: TRBJ1-4
D gene: NA
CDR3 protein: CASSLILGSYEKLFF
CDR3 DNA: TGTGCCAGCAGTTTAATATTGGGCTCATATGAAAAACTGTTTTTT

V gene: TRBV7-2
clone size: NA
J gene: TRBJ1-1
D gene: NA
CDR3 protein: CASSLGGQGTEAFF
CDR3 DNA: TGTGCCAGCAGCTTAGGGGGTCAGGGGACTGAAGCTTTCTTT

V gene: TRBV29-1
clone size: NA
J gene: TRBJ2-7
D gene: TRBD2
CDR3 protein: CSGGSGNKHYEQYF
CDR3 DNA: TGCAGCGGAGGTAGCGGGAACAAGCACTACGAGCAGTACTTC

V gene: TRBV7-2
clone size: NA
J gene: TRBJ1-4
D gene: TRBD1
CDR3 protein: CASSNSRGLNEKLFF
CDR3 DNA: TGTGCCAGCAGCAACTCCAGGGGGCTGAATGAAAAACTGTTTTTT

V gene: TRBV4-3
clone size: NA
J gene: TRBJ2-1
D gene: TRBD1
CDR3 protein: CASSHGTGSYNEQFF
CDR3 DNA: TGCGCCAGCAGCCATGGGACAGGGTCCTACAATGAGCAGTTCTTC

V gene: TRBV28
clone size: NA
J gene: TRBJ2-7
D gene: TRBD1
CDR3 protein: CASRTGGHDVYEQYF
CDR3 DNA: TGTGCCAGCAGGACAGGGGGCCACGACGTTTACGAGCAGTACTTC

V gene: TRBV2
clone size: NA
J gene: TRBJ1-1
D gene: NA
CDR3 protein: CASRPQGLLNTEAFF
CDR3 DNA: TGTGCCAGCAGACCACAGGGACTACTGAACACTGAAGCTTTCTTT

V gene: TRBV18
clone size: NA
J gene: TRBJ2-5
D gene: TRBD2
CDR3 protein: CASSPGGSETQYF
CDR3 DNA: TGTGCCAGCTCACCGGGCGGGAGTGAGACCCAGTACTTC

V gene: TRBV6-2/TRBV6-3
clone size: NA
J gene: TRBJ1-3
D gene: NA
CDR3 protein: CASSHHREKGNTIYF
CDR3 DNA: TGTGCCAGCAGTCACCATCGGGAAAAGGGAAACACCATATATTTT

V gene: TRBV4-1
clone size: NA
J gene: TRBJ2-7
D gene: TRBD1
CDR3 protein: CASSQNGQGAYEQYF
CDR3 DNA: TGCGCCAGCAGCCAAAACGGACAGGGGGCCTACGAGCAGTACTTC

V gene: TRBV24-1
clone size: NA
J gene: TRBJ1-4
D gene: NA
CDR3 protein: CATSDSTQGYEKLFF
CDR3 DNA: TGTGCCACCAGTGATTCAACTCAGGGGTATGAAAAACTGTTTTTT

V gene: TRBV18
clone size: NA
J gene: TRBJ1-1
D gene: TRBD1
CDR3 protein: CASSPINRDRVGTEAFF
CDR3 DNA: TGTGCCAGCTCACCAATAAACCGGGACAGGGTTGGCACTGAAGCTTTCTTT

V gene: TRBV14
clone size: NA
J gene: TRBJ2-3
D gene: NA
CDR3 protein: CASSQWGGRQYF
CDR3 DNA: TGTGCCAGCAGCCAGTGGGGAGGCAGGCAGTATTTT

V gene: TRBV28
clone size: NA
J gene: TRBJ2-7
D gene: NA
CDR3 protein: CASCLFQGSHEQYF
CDR3 DNA: TGTGCCAGCTGCCTTTTTCAGGGTTCCCACGAGCAGTACTTC

V gene: TRBV3-1/TRBV3-2
clone size: NA
J gene: TRBJ2-1
D gene: TRBD2
CDR3 protein: CASRLSGTVNEQFF
CDR3 DNA: TGTGCCAGCAGACTTAGCGGGACCGTCAATGAGCAGTTCTTC

V gene: TRBV19
clone size: few
J gene: TRBJ1-4
D gene: NA
CDR3 protein: CASSIQGEKLFF
CDR3 DNA: TGTGCCAGTAGTATTCAGGGAGAAAAACTGTTTTTT

V gene: TRBV5-6
clone size: NA
J gene: TRBJ1-1
D gene: TRBD1
CDR3 protein: CASSLDRGYGTEAFF
CDR3 DNA: TGTGCCAGCAGCTTGGACAGGGGGTACGGCACTGAAGCTTTCTTT

V gene: TRBV5-4
clone size: few
J gene: TRBJ2-5
D gene: NA
CDR3 protein: CASSLRTNQETQYF
CDR3 DNA: TGTGCCAGCAGCCTCAGGACAAACCAAGAGACCCAGTACTTC

V gene: TRBV5-6
clone size: NA
J gene: TRBJ2-1
D gene: TRBD1
CDR3 protein: CASSSTGAAYNEQFF
CDR3 DNA: TGTGCCAGCAGCTCTACAGGGGCCGCCTACAATGAGCAGTTCTTC

V gene: TRBV6-2/TRBV6-3
clone size: NA
J gene: TRBJ2-7
D gene: TRBD1
CDR3 protein: CASSSAGTGKYEQYF
CDR3 DNA: TGTGCCAGCAGTTCCGCCGGGACAGGGAAGTACGAGCAGTACTTC

V gene: TRBV19
clone size: NA
J gene: TRBJ2-7
D gene: NA
CDR3 protein: CASSKSGINYEQYF
CDR3 DNA: TGTGCCAGTAGTAAGTCAGGAATAAACTACGAGCAGTACTTC

V gene: TRBV5-1
clone size: NA
J gene: TRBJ2-2
D gene: TRBD2
CDR3 protein: CASSPGLAGANTGELFF
CDR3 DNA: TGCGCCAGCAGCCCTGGACTAGCGGGAGCAAACACCGGGGAGCTGTTTTTT

V gene: TRBV4-3
clone size: NA
J gene: TRBJ1-2
D gene: TRBD1
CDR3 protein: CASSLRQGTNYGYTF
CDR3 DNA: TGCGCCAGCAGCCTCCGACAGGGAACTAACTATGGCTACACCTTC

V gene: TRBV29-1
clone size: NA
J gene: TRBJ2-2
D gene: TRBD2
CDR3 protein: CSVAPGLAGTGELFF
CDR3 DNA: TGCAGCGTTGCCCCGGGCCTAGCGGGGACCGGGGAGCTGTTTTTT

V gene: TRBV7-9
clone size: NA
J gene: TRBJ1-1
D gene: NA
CDR3 protein: CASSLGGFEAFF
CDR3 DNA: TGTGCCAGCAGCTTAGGAGGATTTGAAGCTTTCTTT

V gene: TRBV9
clone size: NA
J gene: TRBJ2-1
D gene: TRBD2
CDR3 protein: CASSGARAGGNNLQFF
CDR3 DNA: TGTGCCAGCAGCGGGGCTCGCGCGGGAGGGAACAATTTGCAGTTCTTC

V gene: TRBV9
clone size: NA
J gene: TRBJ2-1
D gene: NA
CDR3 protein: CASSVGSGHRTDEQFF
CDR3 DNA: TGTGCCAGCAGCGTAGGGTCGGGACACCGGACGGATGAGCAGTTCTTC

V gene: TRBV25-1
clone size: NA
J gene: TRBJ2-7
D gene: NA
CDR3 protein: CASSDQLHEQYF
CDR3 DNA: TGTGCCAGCAGTGACCAGTTGCACGAGCAGTACTTC

V gene: TRBV30
clone size: NA
J gene: TRBJ2-1
D gene: NA
CDR3 protein: CAWSRDTYNEQFF
CDR3 DNA: TGTGCCTGGAGCCGGGATACCTACAATGAGCAGTTCTTC

V gene: TRBV28
clone size: NA
J gene: TRBJ1-2
D gene: TRBD1
CDR3 protein: CASSLRAGGVKFYGYTF
CDR3 DNA: TGTGCCAGCAGTTTACGGGCAGGGGGCGTTAAATTTTATGGCTACACCTTC

V gene: TRBV7-9
clone size: NA
J gene: TRBJ2-7
D gene: NA
CDR3 protein: CASSLVGTSIGYEQYF
CDR3 DNA: TGTGCCAGCAGCTTAGTCGGGACTTCTATAGGGTACGAGCAGTACTTC

V gene: TRBV28
clone size: NA
J gene: TRBJ2-7
D gene: TRBD2
CDR3 protein: CASSSAGTSGSYEQYF
CDR3 DNA: TGTGCCAGCAGTTCTGCCGGGACTAGTGGCTCCTACGAGCAGTACTTC

V gene: TRBV7-9
clone size: NA
J gene: TRBJ1-3
D gene: TRBD1
CDR3 protein: CASSSRQGGPGNTIYF
CDR3 DNA: TGTGCCAGCAGCTCCAGACAGGGAGGCCCTGGAAACACCATATATTTT

V gene: TRBV29-1
clone size: NA
J gene: TRBJ2-3
D gene: NA
CDR3 protein: CSARILNTDTQYF
CDR3 DNA: TGCAGCGCCCGAATACTGAACACAGATACGCAGTATTTT

V gene: TRBV2
clone size: NA
J gene: TRBJ1-5
D gene: NA
CDR3 protein: CASSPPMWPQHF
CDR3 DNA: TGTGCCAGCAGTCCCCCTATGTGGCCCCAGCATTTT

V gene: TRBV7-2
clone size: NA
J gene: TRBJ2-6
D gene: NA
CDR3 protein: CASSPGRYSGANVLTF
CDR3 DNA: TGTGCCAGCAGTCCAGGGAGGTATTCTGGGGCCAACGTCCTGACTTTC

V gene: TRBV27
clone size: NA
J gene: TRBJ2-7
D gene: NA
CDR3 protein: CASSLFGSPEAYEQYF
CDR3 DNA: TGTGCCAGCAGTTTATTCGGCTCACCGGAGGCCTACGAGCAGTACTTC

V gene: TRBV4-3
clone size: NA
J gene: TRBJ1-1
D gene: NA
CDR3 protein: CASSPTGSAEAFF
CDR3 DNA: TGCGCCAGCAGCCCAACAGGGAGCGCTGAAGCTTTCTTT

V gene: TRBV11-2
clone size: NA
J gene: TRBJ1-1
D gene: NA
CDR3 protein: CASSQREGSTNTEAFF
CDR3 DNA: TGTGCCAGCAGCCAGAGGGAGGGGTCGACGAACACTGAAGCTTTCTTT

V gene: TRBV27
clone size: NA
J gene: TRBJ2-7
D gene: TRBD1
CDR3 protein: CASSYKLQGAGYEQYF
CDR3 DNA: TGTGCCAGCAGCTATAAATTACAGGGGGCAGGCTACGAGCAGTACTTC

V gene: TRBV2
clone size: few
J gene: TRBJ2-6
D gene: NA
CDR3 protein: CASRFRVRSGANVLTF
CDR3 DNA: TGTGCCAGCAGATTCCGGGTCCGCTCTGGGGCCAACGTCCTGACTTTC

V gene: TRBV4-2
clone size: NA
J gene: TRBJ2-3
D gene: TRBD2
CDR3 protein: CASSQVTSPTDTQYF
CDR3 DNA: TGTGCCAGCAGCCAAGTGACTAGCCCCACAGATACGCAGTATTTT

V gene: TRBV6-5
clone size: NA
J gene: TRBJ1-4
D gene: TRBD1
CDR3 protein: CASSWATGINEKLFF
CDR3 DNA: TGTGCCAGCAGTTGGGCGACAGGGATTAATGAAAAACTGTTTTTT

V gene: TRBV6-5
clone size: NA
J gene: TRBJ1-1
D gene: TRBD1
CDR3 protein: CASSPTRDRRWAFF
CDR3 DNA: TGTGCCAGCAGTCCCACCCGGGACAGAAGATGGGCTTTCTTT

V gene: TRBV28
clone size: NA
J gene: TRBJ2-1
D gene: NA
CDR3 protein: CASSPPREYNEQFF
CDR3 DNA: TGTGCCAGCAGCCCACCCCGGGAATACAATGAGCAGTTCTTC

V gene: TRBV15
clone size: NA
J gene: TRBJ1-6
D gene: NA
CDR3 protein: CATSREANSPLHF
CDR3 DNA: TGTGCCACCAGCAGAGAGGCAAATTCACCCCTCCACTTT

V gene: TRBV5-5
clone size: NA
J gene: TRBJ2-1
D gene: TRBD2
CDR3 protein: CASSRTLAGGPSYNEQFF
CDR3 DNA: TGTGCCAGCAGCCGGACACTAGCGGGAGGGCCTTCCTACAATGAGCAGTTCTTC

V gene: TRBV28
clone size: NA
J gene: TRBJ1-1
D gene: NA
CDR3 protein: CASSRGVTEAFF
CDR3 DNA: TGTGCCAGCAGTCGCGGGGTGACTGAAGCTTTCTTT

V gene: TRBV5-1
clone size: NA
J gene: TRBJ1-6
D gene: TRBD1
CDR3 protein: CASSLAGTDNSPLHF
CDR3 DNA: TGCGCCAGCAGCTTGGCCGGGACAGATAATTCACCCCTCCACTTT